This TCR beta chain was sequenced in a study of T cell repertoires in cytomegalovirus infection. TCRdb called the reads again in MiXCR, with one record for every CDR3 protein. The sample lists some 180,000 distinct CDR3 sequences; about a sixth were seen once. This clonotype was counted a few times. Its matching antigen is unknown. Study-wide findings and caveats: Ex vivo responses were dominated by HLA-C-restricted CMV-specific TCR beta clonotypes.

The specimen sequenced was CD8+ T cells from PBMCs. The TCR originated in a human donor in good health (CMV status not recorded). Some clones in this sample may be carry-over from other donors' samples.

DNA of the CDR3: TGTGCCAGCTCACCACAATCGGACGGGGACGGAGCTTTCTTT. This gives the protein CASSPQSDGDGAFF. The V and J genes are TRBV18 and TRBJ1-1, with a tentative D call TRBD1 (5 bases). CDR1 and CDR2 from the germline V gene are KGHSH and LQKENI. The CDR3 sequence is 14 residues long. V lost 1 base and J 10 bases, leaving 16 bases between the germline ends.